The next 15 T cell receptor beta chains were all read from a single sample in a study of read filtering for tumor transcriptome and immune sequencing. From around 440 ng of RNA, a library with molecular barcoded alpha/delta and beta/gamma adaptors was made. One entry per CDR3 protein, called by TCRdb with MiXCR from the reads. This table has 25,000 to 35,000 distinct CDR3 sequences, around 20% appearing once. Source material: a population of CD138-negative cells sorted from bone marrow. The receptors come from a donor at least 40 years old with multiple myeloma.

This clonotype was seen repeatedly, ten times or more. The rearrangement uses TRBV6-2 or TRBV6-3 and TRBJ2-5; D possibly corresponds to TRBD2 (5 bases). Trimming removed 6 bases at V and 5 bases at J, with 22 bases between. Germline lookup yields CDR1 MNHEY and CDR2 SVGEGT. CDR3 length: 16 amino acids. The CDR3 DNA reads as TGTGCCAGCAGCTTTACGATTAGCGCTAGTCGGGAGACCCAGTACTTC. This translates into CASSFTISASRETQYF.

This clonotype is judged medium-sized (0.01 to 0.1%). The CDR3 region is CSTEGPSSGFSYEQYF. The CDR3 DNA is TGCAGTACCGAGGGCCCCTCTAGCGGGTTCTCCTACGAGCAGTACTTC. This sequence joins TRBV20-1 and TRBJ2-7; TRBD2 aligns across 8 bases. V shed 8 bases and J 0 bases; nucleotides not matched to a gene: 15. The germline gives CDR1 DFQATT, CDR2 SNEGSKA (reference sequence). The CDR3 has 16 amino acids.

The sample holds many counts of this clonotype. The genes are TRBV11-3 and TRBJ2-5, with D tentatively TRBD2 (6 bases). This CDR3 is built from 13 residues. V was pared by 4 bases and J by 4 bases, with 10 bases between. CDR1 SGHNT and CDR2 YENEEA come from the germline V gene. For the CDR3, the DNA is TGTGCCAGCAGCTCCGGGGGTAGAGAGACCCAGTACTTC. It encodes CASSSGGRETQYF.

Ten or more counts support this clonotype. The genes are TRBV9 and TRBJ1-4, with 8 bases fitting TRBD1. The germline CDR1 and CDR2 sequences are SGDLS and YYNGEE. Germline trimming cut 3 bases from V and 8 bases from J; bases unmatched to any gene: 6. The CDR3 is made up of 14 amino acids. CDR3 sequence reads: CASSALGTGEKLFF. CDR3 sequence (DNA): TGTGCCAGCAGCGCTCTGGGGACAGGAGAAAAACTGTTTTTT.

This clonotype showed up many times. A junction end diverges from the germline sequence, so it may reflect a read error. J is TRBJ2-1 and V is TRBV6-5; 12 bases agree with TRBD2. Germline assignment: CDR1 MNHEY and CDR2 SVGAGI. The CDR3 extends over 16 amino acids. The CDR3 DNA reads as TGTGCCAGCAGTTTCCGGGGACTAGCGGGCGCGAATGAGCGGTTCTTC. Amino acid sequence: CASSFRGLAGANERFF.

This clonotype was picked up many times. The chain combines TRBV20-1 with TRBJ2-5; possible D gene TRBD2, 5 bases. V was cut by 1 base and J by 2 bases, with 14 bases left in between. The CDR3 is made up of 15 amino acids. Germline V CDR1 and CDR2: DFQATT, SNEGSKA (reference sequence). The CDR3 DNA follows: TGCAGTGCTAGAGGAATCCACGGGGAACAAGAGACCCAGTACTTC. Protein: CSARGIHGEQETQYF.

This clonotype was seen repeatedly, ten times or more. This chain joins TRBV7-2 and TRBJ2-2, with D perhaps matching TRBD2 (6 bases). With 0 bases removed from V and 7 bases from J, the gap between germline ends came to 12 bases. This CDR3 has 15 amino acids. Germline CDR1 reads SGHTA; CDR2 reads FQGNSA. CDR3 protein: CASSLAAGPVGELFF. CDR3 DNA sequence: TGTGCCAGCAGCTTAGCGGCGGGGCCGGTCGGGGAGCTGTTTTTT.

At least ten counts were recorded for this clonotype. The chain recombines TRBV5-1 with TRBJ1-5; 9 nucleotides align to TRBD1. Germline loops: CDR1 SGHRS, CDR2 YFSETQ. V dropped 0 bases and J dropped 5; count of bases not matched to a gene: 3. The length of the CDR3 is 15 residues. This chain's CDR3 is CASSLEGQGYQPQHF. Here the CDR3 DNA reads TGCGCCAGCAGCTTGGAGGGACAGGGCTATCAGCCCCAGCATTTT. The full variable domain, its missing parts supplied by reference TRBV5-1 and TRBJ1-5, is KAGVTQTPRYLIKTRGQQVTLSCSPISGHRSVSWYQQTPGQGLQFLFEYFSETQRNKGNFPGRFSGRQFSNSRSEMNVSTLELGDSALYLCASSLEGQGYQPQHFGDGTRLSIL.

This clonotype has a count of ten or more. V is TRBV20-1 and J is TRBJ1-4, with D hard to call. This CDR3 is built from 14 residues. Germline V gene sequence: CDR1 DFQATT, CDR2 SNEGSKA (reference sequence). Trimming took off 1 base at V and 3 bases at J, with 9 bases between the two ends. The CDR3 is CSARGLGANEKLFF. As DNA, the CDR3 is TGCAGTGCTAGAGGCCTCGGGGCTAATGAAAAACTGTTTTTT.

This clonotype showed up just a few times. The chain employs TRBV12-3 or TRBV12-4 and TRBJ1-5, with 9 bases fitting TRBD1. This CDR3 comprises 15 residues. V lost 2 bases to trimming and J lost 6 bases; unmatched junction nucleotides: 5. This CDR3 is CASSLSPTGGQPQHF. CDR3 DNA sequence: TGTGCCAGCAGTTTAAGCCCGACAGGGGGTCAGCCCCAGCATTTT.

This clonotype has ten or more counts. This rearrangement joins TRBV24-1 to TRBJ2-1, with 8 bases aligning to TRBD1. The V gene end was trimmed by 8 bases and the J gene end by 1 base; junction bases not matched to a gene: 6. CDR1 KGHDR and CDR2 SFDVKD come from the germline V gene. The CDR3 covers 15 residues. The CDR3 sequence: CATMTTGGSYNEQFF. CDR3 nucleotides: TGTGCCACCATGACCACAGGGGGGTCCTACAATGAGCAGTTCTTC.

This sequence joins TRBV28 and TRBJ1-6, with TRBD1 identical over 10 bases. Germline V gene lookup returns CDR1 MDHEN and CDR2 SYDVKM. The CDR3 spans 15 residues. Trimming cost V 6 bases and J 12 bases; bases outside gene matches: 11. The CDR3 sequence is CASRLSRDRGGPLHF. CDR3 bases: TGTGCCAGCAGGCTGTCCCGGGACAGGGGAGGACCCCTCCACTTT.

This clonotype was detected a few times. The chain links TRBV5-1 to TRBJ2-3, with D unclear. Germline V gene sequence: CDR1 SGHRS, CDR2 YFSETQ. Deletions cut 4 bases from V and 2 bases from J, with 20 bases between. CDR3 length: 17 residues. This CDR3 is CASSLGTKELITDTQYF. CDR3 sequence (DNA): TGCGCCAGCAGCCTGGGTACGAAGGAGTTGATCACAGATACGCAGTATTTT.

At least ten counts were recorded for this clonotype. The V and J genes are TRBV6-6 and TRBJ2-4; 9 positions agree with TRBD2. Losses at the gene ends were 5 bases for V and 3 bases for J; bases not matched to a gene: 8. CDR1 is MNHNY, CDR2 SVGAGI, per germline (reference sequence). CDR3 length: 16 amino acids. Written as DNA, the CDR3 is TGTGCCAGCAGTCACCCTAGCGGGATTGTCAAAAACATTCAGTACTTC. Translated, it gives CASSHPSGIVKNIQYF.

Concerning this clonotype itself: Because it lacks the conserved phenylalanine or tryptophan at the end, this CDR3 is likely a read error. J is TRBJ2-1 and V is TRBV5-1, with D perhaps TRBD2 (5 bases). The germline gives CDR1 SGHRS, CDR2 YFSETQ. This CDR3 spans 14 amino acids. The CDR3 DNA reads TGCGTCAGCAGCTTGGAGACCCACCGAGGGGAGCAGTTCTAC. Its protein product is CVSSLETHRGEQFY.